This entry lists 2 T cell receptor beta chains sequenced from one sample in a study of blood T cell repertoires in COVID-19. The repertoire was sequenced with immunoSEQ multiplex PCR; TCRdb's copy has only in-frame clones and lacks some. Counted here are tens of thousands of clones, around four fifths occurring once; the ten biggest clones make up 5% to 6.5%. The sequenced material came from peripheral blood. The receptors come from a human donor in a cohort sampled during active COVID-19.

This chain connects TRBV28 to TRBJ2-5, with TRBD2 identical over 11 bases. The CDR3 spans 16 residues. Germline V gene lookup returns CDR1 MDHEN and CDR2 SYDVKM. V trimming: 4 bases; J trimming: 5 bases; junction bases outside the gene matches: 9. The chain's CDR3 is CASSSHSGRAGETQYF. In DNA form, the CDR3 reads TGTGCCAGCAGTTCCCATAGCGGGAGGGCCGGGGAGACCCAGTACTTC.

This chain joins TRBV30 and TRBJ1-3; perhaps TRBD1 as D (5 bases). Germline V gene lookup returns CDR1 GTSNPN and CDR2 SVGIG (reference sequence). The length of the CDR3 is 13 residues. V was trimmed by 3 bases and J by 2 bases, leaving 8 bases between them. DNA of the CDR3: TGTGCCTGGAGCGTCAGGGCTGGAAACACCATATATTTT. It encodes CAWSVRAGNTIYF.